The entry that follows covers one T cell receptor (beta chain) sequence. Its antigen is unknown. Germline trimming cut 6 bases from V and 2 bases from J; bases unmatched to any gene: 4. CDR3 length equals 15 residues. The germline CDR1 and CDR2 sequences are MNHEY and SMNVEV (reference sequence). The data were obtained in a study of cytomegalovirus exposure and HLA in healthy donors. Study-wide points: Later analysis identified a missense DCLRE1C variant that was linked to TCR beta V- and J-gene trimming. In an earlier analysis, productive rearrangement rates for most beta V segments clustered near 87% or 30%. Three CMV-associated chains were confirmed in vitro to be specific for CMV antigens.

Researchers ran the PCR with 60 Vbeta and 13 Jbeta primers. The protocol was immunoSEQ multiplex PCR, while the TCRdb copy is restricted to in-frame clones and leaves out a portion. The table shows hundreds of thousands of clones, with roughly 85% occurring only once. The chain uses TRBV27 and TRBJ2-1, with TRBD2 matching 10 bases. Material for sequencing was PBMCs. This receptor was taken from a male donor in good health and CMV-seronegative. The CDR3 sequence: CASRPSGGAYNEQFF. In nucleotides, the CDR3 is TGTGCCAGCAGGCCGAGCGGGGGGGCCTACAATGAGCAGTTCTTC.